This entry lists 18 T cell receptor beta chains sequenced from one sample in a study of T cells in Graves' hyperthyroidism and ophthalmopathy. The TCR beta CDR3 regions underwent amplification using RNA transcripts as the source. With the HTBI primer set, the TCR CDR3 went through a first round of RT-PCR. TCRdb re-derived calls from the multiplex PCR reads in MiXCR, one entry per CDR3 protein. Found here are 200,000 to 250,000 distinct CDR3 sequences, approximately 17% of them singletons; the top ten hold roughly 50%. Material: blood. The receptor source for this set is a man over 45 with Graves' hyperthyroidism.

This clonotype appeared many times. The chain employs TRBV24-1 and TRBJ2-5; the D call may be TRBD1 or TRBD2 (6 bases each). This CDR3 has 13 amino acids. V lost 5 bases to trimming and J lost 4 bases, with 10 bases between them. Germline values: CDR1 KGHDR, CDR2 SFDVKD. The CDR3 here is CATSVGGGETQYF. The CDR3 coding sequence is TGTGCCACCAGTGTAGGAGGGGGAGAGACCCAGTACTTC.

This clonotype was observed at least ten times. The chain couples TRBV12-3 or TRBV12-4 to TRBJ2-5; D perhaps matches TRBD1 (6 bases). There are 13 residues in the CDR3. V lost 6 bases and J lost 5, with 13 bases in between. The CDR3 region is CASRLQGWETQYF. CDR3 sequence (DNA): TGTGCCAGCAGACTACAGGGATGGGAGACCCAGTACTTC.

This clonotype was counted ten times or more. V and J are TRBV28 and TRBJ2-1, with 12 bases fitting TRBD2. With V trimmed by 8 bases and J by 7 bases, 12 bases remained unmatched. Germline CDR1 reads MDHEN; CDR2 reads SYDVKM. The CDR3 consists of 16 residues. The chain's CDR3 is CASSPITSGRNNEQFF. The CDR3 DNA reads as TGTGCCAGCTCCCCGATCACTAGCGGGAGGAATAATGAGCAGTTCTTC.

The sample holds many counts of this clonotype. This chain uses TRBV30 with TRBJ2-5, with 9 positions matching TRBD2. The CDR3 extends over 14 amino acids. Germline V gene sequence: CDR1 GTSNPN, CDR2 SVGIG (reference sequence). V was clipped by 0 bases and J by 4 bases; unmatched bases: 3. This chain's CDR3 is CAWSVSGRSETQYF. The DNA for the CDR3 is TGTGCCTGGAGTGTGAGCGGGAGGTCAGAGACCCAGTACTTC.

Many counts were recorded for this clonotype. V is TRBV20-1 and J is TRBJ1-2, with D perhaps matching TRBD1 (5 bases). Trimming took off 2 bases at V and 4 bases at J, with 23 bases between the two ends. This CDR3 comprises 17 residues. Looked up from germline, CDR1 is DFQATT and CDR2 is SNEGSKA (reference sequence). DNA for the CDR3: TGCAGTGCTAGATTTAGGGACCGGGAACTTCAGCGCTATGGCTACACCTTC. Translation: CSARFRDRELQRYGYTF.

The rearrangement uses TRBV5-4 and TRBJ1-2; 8 bases agree with TRBD1. Germline CDR1 reads SGHNT; CDR2 reads YYREEE (reference sequence). This CDR3 comprises 16 residues. V gave up 1 base and J gave up 4 bases; unmatched junction bases: 9. CDR3 sequence reads: CASSLWSQGGGYGYTF. CDR3 nucleotides: TGTGCCAGCAGCTTGTGGTCACAGGGGGGAGGCTATGGCTACACCTTC.

There are many counts of this clonotype. The V and J genes are TRBV28 and TRBJ2-7; weak D call: TRBD1 (6 bases). Germline V lookup: CDR1 MDHEN, CDR2 SYDVKM. Between the trimmed V and J ends, which lost 6 bases and 1 base, there was a span of 22 bases. The CDR3 runs 17 residues. The CDR3 sequence: CASSPYISQGRSYEQYF. Here the CDR3 DNA reads TGTGCCAGCAGCCCCTATATCTCACAGGGTAGGTCCTACGAGCAGTACTTC.

With regard to this clonotype: Possible read error: a much larger clone is one base away. The chain has TRBV2 and TRBJ2-7; tentatively, D is TRBD1 (6 bases). Germline-derived CDR1 and CDR2 are SNHLY and FYNNEI. Deletions cut 4 bases from V and 7 bases from J, with 20 bases between. This CDR3 is 15 amino acids long. CDR3 amino acids: CASSGDIQVNNEQYF. The CDR3 DNA reads as TGTGCCAGCAGTGGGGACATCCAGGTTAACAATGAGCAGTACTTC.

This clonotype was detected only a few times. The rearrangement uses TRBV6-1 and TRBJ1-5; D ambiguous. Germline V gives CDR1 MNHNS, CDR2 SASEGT. There are 15 residues in the CDR3. Trimming shortened V by 6 bases and J by 5 bases, and 17 bases separated the two germline ends. The CDR3 region is CASRNYEGSDQPQHF. The CDR3 nucleotides read TGTGCCAGCAGGAACTATGAGGGTTCGGATCAGCCCCAGCATTTT.

This clonotype appeared many times. The chain links TRBV11-2 to TRBJ1-4, with 7 nucleotides matching TRBD1. Germline V lookup: CDR1 SGHAT, CDR2 FQNNGV. Losses at the gene ends were 5 bases for V and 8 bases for J; bases not matched to a gene: 14. The length of the CDR3 is 16 residues. CDR3 protein: CASSTYRGVGREKLFF. CDR3 bases: TGTGCCAGCAGCACCTACAGGGGCGTCGGGAGGGAAAAACTGTTTTTT.

This clonotype was counted many times. The chain couples TRBV28 to TRBJ2-7, with TRBD2 matching over 11 bases. Trimming took 6 bases from V and 1 from J; bases not matched to a gene: 8. Germline lookup yields CDR1 MDHEN and CDR2 SYDVKM. This CDR3 region has 16 residues. In DNA form, the CDR3 reads TGTGCCAGCAGGGCTAGCGGGAGGTTCGGGTCCTACGAGCAGTACTTC. This sequence encodes CASRASGRFGSYEQYF.

The J gene is TRBJ1-2, the V gene TRBV2; 9 bases line up with TRBD1. V shed 3 bases, J shed 8 bases, and the junction held 7 bases outside the gene matches. From germline, CDR1 is SNHLY and CDR2 FYNNEI. The CDR3 spans 14 residues. The chain's CDR3 is CASSERTGVLGYTF. The CDR3 DNA reads as TGTGCCAGCAGTGAGAGGACAGGGGTTTTGGGCTACACCTTC.

This clonotype was detected many times. This chain uses TRBV28 with TRBJ1-6; maybe TRBD1 (6 bases). The CDR3 is 21 residues long. Germline CDR1 MDHEN, CDR2 SYDVKM. V lost 3 bases to trimming and J lost 8 bases, with 32 bases between them. CDR3 residues: CASSFIDFRQAVRGGDSPLHF. The CDR3 nucleotides read TGTGCCAGCAGTTTTATAGACTTCCGACAGGCGGTAAGGGGAGGGGATTCACCCCTCCACTTT.

This clonotype came up once. Germline is not matched at one junction end, which may reflect a read error. V usage is TRBV9 and J usage is TRBJ2-5; D not certain. Looked up from germline, CDR1 is SGDLS and CDR2 is YYNGEE. The CDR3 runs 12 residues. The CDR3 protein is CASSANQETQHF. The CDR3 DNA is TGTGCCAGCAGCGCCAACCAAGAGACCCAGCACTTC.

This clonotype appeared a few times. CDR3 in DNA: TGTGCCAGCAGCGATAGGACAGGGTCCTACGAGCAGTACTTC. Translating gives CASSDRTGSYEQYF. The chain couples TRBV5-4 to TRBJ2-7; 8 positions match TRBD1. CDR3 size: 14 residues. V dropped 4 bases and J dropped 1; count of bases not matched to a gene: 4. CDR1 is SGHNT and CDR2 is YYREEE in the germline V gene (reference sequence).

This clonotype was seen more than once but under ten times. J is TRBJ2-3 and V is TRBV24-1, with D possibly matching TRBD1 (6 bases). The V gene lost 7 bases and the J gene lost 5 bases, with 9 bases spanning the gap. The CDR3 covers 12 residues. The V gene's germline CDR1 is KGHDR and CDR2 SFDVKD. Here the CDR3 reads CATSEGVDTQYF. The CDR3 DNA follows: TGTGCCACCAGCGAGGGGGTAGATACGCAGTATTTT.

The genes are TRBV3-1 and TRBJ2-7; D is possibly TRBD1 (5 bases). This CDR3 is built from 17 residues. Germline V gene data show CDR1 as LGHDT and CDR2 as YNNKEL (reference sequence). Trimming left V 2 bases short and J 4 bases short, with 21 bases between. CDR3 region: CASSQRSLPISGYEQYF. CDR3 DNA sequence: TGTGCCAGCAGCCAAAGATCCCTCCCGATATCAGGGTACGAGCAGTACTTC.

This clonotype came up many times. Written as DNA, the CDR3 is TGTGCCTGGAGTGGAGGGGTTGGGAATGAGCAGTTCTTC. Translation: CAWSGGVGNEQFF. This chain links TRBV30 with TRBJ2-1; perhaps D is TRBD1 or TRBD2 (5 bases each). The germline V gene has CDR1 GTSNPN and CDR2 SVGIG (reference sequence). The V end was cut by 1 base, the J end by 7 bases, with 11 bases between. This CDR3 has 13 residues.